A single T cell receptor beta chain is shown here with its context. The antigen this receptor binds is unknown. Qualities for individual bases were not recorded, and no much larger clone is one base off. This sample stems from a study of PD-L1 blockade in urothelial cancer (dated by TCRdb to the late 2010s). Some background on the complete study: Therapy was started in 2014 for all patients, and atezolizumab 1,200 mg was administered intravenously every 3 weeks. In the same patients who had TCR sequencing, pretreatment tumors also underwent whole exome sequencing and RNA sequencing. Blood samples gave median yields of approximately 130,000 T cells and around 88,000 unique TCRs, along with a median clonality of 0.080. Blood samples were analyzed 3 weeks after the start of treatment (second dose) and 6 weeks after the start of treatment. About nine tenths of the roughly 29 patients were males with bladder-origin urothelial cancer, and about 65% of the 29 reported a prior smoking history. Patients had an ECOG performance status of 0 or 1 and had received between 0 and 3 prior chemotherapy regimens. Some 30 patients had pretreatment blood TCR-seq, about 24 had at least one posttreatment blood collection, and about 24 had tumor TCR-seq. Durable clinical benefit meant progression-free survival longer than 6 months, and TCR features were also tested against progression-free and overall survival. The study was an exploratory multi-omic analysis of somatic, immune and clinical correlates of response to PD-L1 blockade with atezolizumab in urothelial cancer. Pretreatment tumor samples, along with matched peripheral blood collected serially before and after atezolizumab treatment, underwent TCR sequencing. Durable clinical benefit was achieved by nine patients but not by the remaining 20. Study-level results and caveats: Because the sample size was small (n of about 30) and many exploratory analyses were performed, the results are intended to be hypothesis-generating. Among patients with durable benefit, tumor-associated TCR clones showed greater expansion in peripheral blood 3 weeks after treatment started (n ≈ 20, p = 0.022). Improved progression-free and overall survival was found to be associated with pretreatment peripheral blood TCR clonality below the median.

The CDR3 contains 14 residues, cysteine and phenylalanine counted. Just the 42-base CDR3 DNA is kept, in frame starting at base 1. The germline V gene gives CDR1 as SGHTA and CDR2 as FQGNSA. The junction carries 16 bases between V and J, which are trimmed by 5 bases and 5 bases respectively. In light of the paper, this sample's time point label describes: pretreatment peripheral blood. The cohort included 25 to 35 patients with locally advanced or metastatic urothelial carcinoma who were treated at Memorial Sloan Kettering on a trial protocol. Peripheral blood mononuclear cells were collected pretreatment and during treatment, with between 1 and 8 total time points obtained per patient. The Qiagen DNeasy Blood extraction kit was used to purify genomic DNA from total PBMCs and tumor samples. PBMCs were collected pretreatment and during treatment and were isolated and stored as previously described.

Each PCR received spiked-in synthetic TCR analog templates so that absolute template abundance could be estimated from read counts. Using the immunoSEQ assay, TCRbeta CDR3 regions were amplified from genomic DNA with bias-controlled V and J gene primers. Sequencing of rearranged TCRbeta segments was done at approximately 20X coverage. The study's processing was this. Sequencing errors were corrected by clustering, and CDR3s were annotated against IMGT so that V, D and J genes could be assigned. Downstream analyses used only productive TCRbeta rearrangements and left out out-of-frame or stop-codon sequences. Clonality was calculated as one minus the Shannon entropy normalized by the log of the number of unique productive sequences. Fisher's exact test with Benjamini-Hochberg correction, using a cutoff of adjusted p below 0.01, was how clones that differed between time points or between blood and tumor were identified. The table comes from immuneACCESS by way of TCRdb, which keeps in-frame sequences with V and J called. Part of the clones is missing from these tables; in studies checked, under half for an unresolved V gene and the rest for unknown reasons. That table furnishes V, J and clone size, whereas the DNA furnished D and trimming. This sample lists 70,000 to 80,000 clones; just under 85% were detected once. Jointly, the top ten make up about 6.2% of the sample.

The rearranged segments are TRBV7-2 and TRBJ2-7; the D gene is possibly TRBD2, with 5 bases matching. The starting material was PBMCs, obtained around atezolizumab (anti-PD-L1) treatment. This TCR was recovered from a man aged 35-49 years with urothelial cancer. CDR3 region: CASSLQSGSHEQYF. The DNA sequence reads TGTGCCAGCAGCCTTCAGTCGGGGTCGCACGAGCAGTACTTC.